These 30 T cell receptor beta chains originate from one sample sequenced in a study of blood T cells in healthy people across ages. The second PCR ran roughly 7 to 12 cycles with a sample-barcoded 5' primer and J-beta primers. TCRdb itself ran the 5' RACE reads through MiXCR, one entry per CDR3 protein. The repertoire holds over 600,000 distinct CDR3 sequences, roughly three fifths seen once, with 25% to 30% in the top ten. The sequencing sample was made of blood. These receptors all stem from a man aged 35 to 55 in good health.

The V and J genes are TRBV12-3 or TRBV12-4 and TRBJ2-4; no clear D gene. Trimming cost V 6 bases and J 13 bases, with 16 bases left between them. CDR3 length equals 12 residues. DNA for the CDR3: TGTGCCAGCAGCACCGTACCTCAGGAGCAGTACTTC. Its translation is CASSTVPQEQYF.

In DNA, the CDR3 is TGCGCCAGCAGCCGCCAACCGGGACAGACCCTTTGGGGGGACAATGAGCAGTTCTTC. Its protein is CASSRQPGQTLWGDNEQFF. This chain joins TRBV4-1 and TRBJ2-1; a weak D match, TRBD1 (7 bases). V lost 4 bases and J 5 bases, leaving 27 bases between the germline ends. This CDR3 has 19 amino acids. Per germline, CDR1 MGHRA and CDR2 YSYEKL.

Regarding this clonotype: The germline gene is not matched at one end of the junction; a read error may be the cause. This rearrangement joins TRBV12-3 or TRBV12-4 to TRBJ2-1; 7 positions match TRBD1. This CDR3 region has 12 residues. This chain's CDR3 is CASILATGEQFF. CDR3 coding DNA: TGTGCCAGCATTTTAGCGACAGGGGAGCAGTTCTTC.

The chain has TRBV7-8 and TRBJ2-1, with D perhaps matching TRBD1 (6 bases). Trimming pared 1 base from V and 1 base from J, leaving 11 bases between. The CDR3 is 16 amino acids. CDR1 is SGHVS, CDR2 FQNEAQ, per germline. The chain's CDR3 is CASSLDFGTSYNEQFF. In nucleotides, the CDR3 is TGTGCCAGCAGCTTAGATTTTGGGACATCCTACAATGAGCAGTTCTTC.

The chain uses TRBV9 and TRBJ2-5; D gene uncertain. The CDR3 contains 15 residues. Per germline, CDR1 SGDLS and CDR2 YYNGEE. Between the trimmed V and J ends, which lost 0 bases and 0 bases, there was a span of 9 bases. CDR3 DNA: TGTGCCAGCAGCGTAGGGACGGCAAACCAAGAGACCCAGTACTTC. This sequence encodes CASSVGTANQETQYF.

This clonotype was seen once. This chain connects TRBV6-5 to TRBJ1-2; D may be TRBD1 (6 bases). CDR1 MNHEY and CDR2 SVGAGI come from the germline V gene. The CDR3 has 15 amino acids. V was clipped by 4 bases and J by 8 bases, with 20 bases between them. CDR3 loop: CASSWGTLPQGGYTF. The DNA for the CDR3 is TGTGCCAGCAGTTGGGGGACATTGCCCCAGGGGGGCTACACCTTC.

V gene TRBV20-1 combines with J gene TRBJ2-5; the match to TRBD2 covers 10 bases. The DNA end lines up better with TRBJ2-7; the J call may be wrong. This CDR3 has 13 amino acids. From germline, CDR1 is DFQATT and CDR2 SNEGSKA (reference sequence). The CDR3 spells CSASLAGVAEQYF. The CDR3 coding sequence is TGCAGTGCTAGTCTAGCGGGAGTTGCCGAGCAGTACTTC.

The chain couples TRBV7-2 to TRBJ1-2; D is perhaps TRBD1 (5 bases). Germline values: CDR1 SGHTA, CDR2 FQGNSA. Trimming shortened V by 7 bases and J by 5 bases, and 17 bases separated the two germline ends. The CDR3 runs to 14 residues. Here the CDR3 DNA reads TGTGCCAGCAACACACAGGTCAGGGTATATGGCTACACCTTC. Amino acid sequence: CASNTQVRVYGYTF.

This clonotype occurred a few times. This chain uses TRBV6-5 with TRBJ2-4; TRBD2 matches at 7 bases. The CDR3 length is 14 residues. The germline CDR1 and CDR2 sequences are MNHEY and SVGAGI. Trimming removed 6 bases from V and 6 bases from J; junction bases left unmatched: 8. DNA of the CDR3: TGTGCCAGCAGCGGCGCGGGAGTGGTAAACATTCAGTACTTC. Protein product: CASSGAGVVNIQYF.

This clonotype was seen a few times. The V call is TRBV10-3, the J call TRBJ1-1, with D possibly matching TRBD1 (5 bases). Trimming stripped 0 bases from V and 3 bases from J, with 17 bases between. This CDR3 has 17 amino acids. Per germline, CDR1 ENHRY and CDR2 SYGVKD. The CDR3 loop is CAISESGQALGDTEAFF. DNA of the CDR3: TGTGCCATCAGTGAGTCGGGCCAGGCACTGGGGGACACTGAAGCTTTCTTT.

This chain connects TRBV6-5 to TRBJ2-1; possible D gene TRBD2, 6 bases. The CDR3 totals 13 residues. V was cut by 5 bases and J by 7 bases, with 12 bases left in between. Germline CDR1 MNHEY, CDR2 SVGAGI. CDR3 bases: TGTGCCAGCAGTAAAGCGGGCTTGAATGAGCAGTTCTTC. This encodes CASSKAGLNEQFF.

The rearrangement joins TRBV5-1 to TRBJ2-1, with 13 bases that match TRBD2. The CDR3 runs 15 residues. Germline V gene data show CDR1 as SGHRS and CDR2 as YFSETQ. The ends lost 3 bases at V and 8 bases at J; junction bases unmatched: 5. The CDR3 loop reads CASSSTSGRAHEQFF. As DNA, the CDR3 is TGCGCCAGCAGCTCAACTAGCGGGAGGGCCCATGAGCAGTTCTTC.

The chain recombines TRBV5-1 with TRBJ2-3, with 8 bases lining up with TRBD1. The CDR3 loop spans 15 amino acids. V was clipped by 4 bases and J by 2 bases; unmatched bases: 6. Germline V gene sequence: CDR1 SGHRS, CDR2 YFSETQ. The CDR3 loop is CASSMDRAPTDTQYF. The CDR3 coding sequence is TGCGCCAGCAGCATGGACAGGGCGCCCACAGATACGCAGTATTTT.

This clonotype was counted a few times. The chain has TRBV5-1 and TRBJ2-7; tentatively, D is TRBD2 (5 bases). CDR1 SGHRS and CDR2 YFSETQ come from the germline V gene. This CDR3 is 16 amino acids long. V was pared by 4 bases and J by 3 bases, with 20 bases between. CDR3 amino acids: CASSNRTLGMFYEQYF. CDR3 nucleotides: TGCGCCAGCAGCAATAGGACTCTGGGGATGTTCTACGAGCAGTACTTC.

The J gene is TRBJ2-3, the V gene TRBV7-7; TRBD1 might be the D (5 bases). CDR1 SSHAT and CDR2 FNYEAQ come from the germline V gene (reference sequence). CDR3 length equals 14 residues. Trimming pared 6 bases from V and 4 bases from J, leaving 14 bases between. CDR3 sequence reads: CASSPNRSSDTQYF. CDR3 in DNA: TGTGCCAGCAGTCCGAACAGGAGTTCAGATACGCAGTATTTT.

Remarks on this clonotype: The junction departs from the called germline gene at one end, perhaps through a read error. The CDR3 sequence: CASSLGADQEAQYF. CDR3 sequence (DNA): TGTGCCAGCAGCTTAGGGGCGGACCAAGAGGCCCAGTACTTC. V and J are TRBV7-2 and TRBJ2-5; D not certain. This CDR3 has 14 amino acids. Germline CDR1 reads SGHTA; CDR2 reads FQGNSA.

The chain combines TRBV19 with TRBJ1-2; TRBD1 might be the D (5 bases). The V end was cut by 9 bases, the J end by 0 bases, with 14 bases between. The germline V gene has CDR1 LNHDA and CDR2 SQIVND (reference sequence). CDR3 size: 14 residues. CDR3 bases: TGTGCCAGCACCCCGGGGCTAGCTAACTATGGCTACACCTTC. Protein product: CASTPGLANYGYTF.

This chain uses TRBV20-1 with TRBJ1-5, with D possibly being TRBD1 (6 bases). V lost 2 bases, J lost 5 bases, and 19 bases lay in between. The CDR3 length is 16 residues. Germline CDR1 reads DFQATT; CDR2 reads SNEGSKA (reference sequence). The CDR3 loop is CSARHRTGGRDQPQHF. For the CDR3, the DNA is TGCAGTGCTAGACATAGAACGGGGGGGCGCGATCAGCCCCAGCATTTT.

The V gene is TRBV6-1, the J gene TRBJ2-2; perhaps D is TRBD1 or TRBD2 (7 bases each). Germline CDR1 and CDR2: MNHNS and SASEGT. The CDR3 covers 15 residues. V was trimmed by 4 bases and J by 4 bases, leaving 13 bases between them. As DNA, the CDR3 is TGTGCCAGCAGTGCGGGGGGACAGTCCACCGGGGAGCTGTTTTTT. Its protein product is CASSAGGQSTGELFF.

The rearrangement links TRBV5-4 to TRBJ2-5, with a weak D call TRBD2 (6 bases). Germline V CDR1 and CDR2: SGHNT, YYREEE (reference sequence). V was pared by 4 bases and J by 0 bases, with 10 bases between. This CDR3 is 14 amino acids long. CDR3 sequence (DNA): TGTGCCAGCAGCGGATGGGGGGACCAAGAGACCCAGTACTTC. This sequence encodes CASSGWGDQETQYF.

The J gene is TRBJ2-2, the V gene TRBV24-1; D is undetermined. This CDR3 is built from 12 residues. Trimming shortened V by 7 bases and J by 3 bases, and 5 bases separated the two germline ends. The germline gives CDR1 KGHDR, CDR2 SFDVKD. The CDR3 region has the DNA TGTGCCACCAGGGGGTACACCGGGGAGCTGTTTTTT. Protein product: CATRGYTGELFF.

The chain combines TRBV27 with TRBJ2-7, with 10 bases lining up with TRBD2. The CDR3 spans 15 residues. CDR1 and CDR2 from the germline V gene are MNHEY and SMNVEV (reference sequence). V shed 8 bases, J shed 0 bases, and the junction held 7 bases outside the gene matches. CDR3 protein: CASSPLAGVSYEQYF. The CDR3 coding sequence is TGTGCCAGCTCACCTCTAGCGGGAGTCTCCTACGAGCAGTACTTC.

This clonotype was seen more than once but under ten times. The chain joins TRBV27 to TRBJ2-1, with TRBD2 identical over 9 bases. The CDR3 sequence is 15 residues long. V lost 5 bases, J lost 4 bases, and 6 bases stayed unmatched. The germline V gene has CDR1 MNHEY and CDR2 SMNVEV (reference sequence). The chain's CDR3 is CASSPLAGNYNEQFF. The CDR3 coding sequence is TGTGCCAGCAGTCCACTAGCGGGTAATTACAATGAGCAGTTCTTC.

The chain links TRBV20-1 to TRBJ1-4; no definite D call. CDR1 and CDR2 from the germline V gene are DFQATT and SNEGSKA (reference sequence). This CDR3 has 13 amino acids. V was cut by 3 bases and J by 5 bases, with 10 bases left in between. CDR3 coding DNA: TGCAGTGCTAGGGCCAGCCAAAATGAAAAACTGTTTTTT. Its protein is CSARASQNEKLFF.

V is TRBV11-2 and J is TRBJ2-1; 9 nucleotides align to TRBD2. The CDR3 is made up of 19 amino acids. Germline assignment: CDR1 SGHAT and CDR2 FQNNGV. V lost 3 bases, J lost 7 bases, and 19 bases stayed unmatched. The CDR3 DNA follows: TGTGCCAGCAGCTTCCCCCTCCTTTGGCGGGGGGGCATTAGAAATGAGCAGTTCTTC. It codes for CASSFPLLWRGGIRNEQFF. The whole variable domain, filled in from reference TRBV11-2 and TRBJ2-1, reads EAGVAQSPRYKIIEKRQSVAFWCNPISGHATLYWYQQILGQGPKLLIQFQNNGVVDDSQLPKDRFSAERLKGVDSTLKIQPAKLEDSAVYLCASSFPLLWRGGIRNEQFFGPGTRLTVL.

The chain employs TRBV24-1 and TRBJ2-5; a weak D match, TRBD1 (7 bases). Germline CDR1 is KGHDR and CDR2 is SFDVKD. V was pared by 3 bases and J by 2 bases, with 12 bases between. The CDR3 contains 15 residues. The CDR3 DNA is TGTGCCACCAGTGATGGCGGGACAGCTCAAGAGACCCAGTACTTC. This encodes CATSDGGTAQETQYF.

In its sample, this clonotype was seen many times. This chain joins TRBV7-2 and TRBJ2-3, with D hard to call. The CDR3 length is 14 residues. V lost 6 bases to trimming and J lost 1 base, with 11 bases between them. From germline, CDR1 is SGHTA and CDR2 FQGNSA. The CDR3 spells CASRLVVGTDTQYF. The DNA of the CDR3 is TGTGCCAGCAGACTCGTAGTGGGCACAGATACGCAGTATTTT.

The rearrangement joins TRBV29-1 to TRBJ1-1; D may be TRBD1 (5 bases). Per the germline V gene, CDR1 is SQVTM and CDR2 is ANQGSEA. The CDR3 runs 11 residues. V lost 7 bases and J 5 bases, leaving 11 bases between the germline ends. The CDR3 here is CSGETVTEAFF. The CDR3 nucleotides are TGCAGCGGCGAGACAGTGACTGAAGCTTTCTTT.

This chain links TRBV20-1 with TRBJ2-2; 7 bases match TRBD2. Germline V lookup: CDR1 DFQATT, CDR2 SNEGSKA (reference sequence). The CDR3 is 15 amino acids. The trim removed 6 bases at V and 7 bases at J, leaving 14 bases unmatched. CDR3 sequence (DNA): TGCAGTGCGGGGGAGGGAGAGGTGACCAACGGGGAGCTGTTTTTT. Its protein is CSAGEGEVTNGELFF.

This clonotype was counted between two and nine times. The rearrangement links TRBV28 to TRBJ2-4, with TRBD1 identical over 9 bases. Germline CDR1 is MDHEN and CDR2 is SYDVKM. This CDR3 contains 19 residues. The V segment lost 6 bases and the J segment 0 bases; nucleotides outside the gene matches: 15. CDR3 bases: TGTGCCAGCAGATCCCCGTGGGGGACAGGGATTGTAGCCAAAAACATTCAGTACTTC. Its translation: CASRSPWGTGIVAKNIQYF.